The clone carrying this TCR beta chain was found a few times. Antigen: not known. One entry per CDR3 protein results from TCRdb running MiXCR on the RT-PCR reads. This sample has hundreds of thousands of distinct CDR3 sequences; 9.5% to 13% occur once, and the top ten carry approximately 12%. These data originate in a study of response to subunit inactivated influenza vaccine. Study-level points and caveats: The authors suggested that few new T cells are recruited per seasonal influenza vaccination.

The CDR3 covers 13 residues. V was pared by 5 bases and J by 7 bases, with 11 bases between. The germline V gene encodes CDR1 SGHTA and CDR2 FQGTGA. The TCR comes from a man over 45 who received an inactivated influenza vaccine. Sequencing was performed on PBMCs from blood, taken roughly 45 days after vaccination. The chain has TRBV7-3 and TRBJ2-2; D may be TRBD1 (5 bases). This CDR3 is CASSPSRDGELFF. CDR3 in DNA: TGTGCCAGCAGCCCGAGCAGGGACGGGGAGCTGTTTTTT.